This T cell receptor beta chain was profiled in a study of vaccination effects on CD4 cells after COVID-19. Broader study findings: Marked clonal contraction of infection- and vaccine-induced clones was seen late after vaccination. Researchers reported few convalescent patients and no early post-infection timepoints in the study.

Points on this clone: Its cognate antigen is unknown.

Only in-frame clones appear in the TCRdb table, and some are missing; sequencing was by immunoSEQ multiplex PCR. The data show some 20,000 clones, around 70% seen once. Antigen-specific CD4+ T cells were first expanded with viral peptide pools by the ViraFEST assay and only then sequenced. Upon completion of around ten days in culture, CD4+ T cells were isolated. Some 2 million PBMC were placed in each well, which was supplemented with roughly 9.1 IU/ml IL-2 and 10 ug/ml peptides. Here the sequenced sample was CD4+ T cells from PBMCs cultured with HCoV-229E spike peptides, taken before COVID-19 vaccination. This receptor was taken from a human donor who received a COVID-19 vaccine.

CDR3 residues: CASSLAGQANLEKLFF. CDR3 DNA: TGTGCCAGCAGCTTGGCCGGACAGGCTAACTTGGAAAAACTGTTTTTT. The V call is TRBV5-5, the J call TRBJ1-4; the match to TRBD1 covers 7 bases. This CDR3 is 16 amino acids long. V shed 0 bases, J shed 8 bases, and the junction held 10 bases outside the gene matches. Germline values: CDR1 SGHKS, CDR2 YYEKEE (reference sequence).